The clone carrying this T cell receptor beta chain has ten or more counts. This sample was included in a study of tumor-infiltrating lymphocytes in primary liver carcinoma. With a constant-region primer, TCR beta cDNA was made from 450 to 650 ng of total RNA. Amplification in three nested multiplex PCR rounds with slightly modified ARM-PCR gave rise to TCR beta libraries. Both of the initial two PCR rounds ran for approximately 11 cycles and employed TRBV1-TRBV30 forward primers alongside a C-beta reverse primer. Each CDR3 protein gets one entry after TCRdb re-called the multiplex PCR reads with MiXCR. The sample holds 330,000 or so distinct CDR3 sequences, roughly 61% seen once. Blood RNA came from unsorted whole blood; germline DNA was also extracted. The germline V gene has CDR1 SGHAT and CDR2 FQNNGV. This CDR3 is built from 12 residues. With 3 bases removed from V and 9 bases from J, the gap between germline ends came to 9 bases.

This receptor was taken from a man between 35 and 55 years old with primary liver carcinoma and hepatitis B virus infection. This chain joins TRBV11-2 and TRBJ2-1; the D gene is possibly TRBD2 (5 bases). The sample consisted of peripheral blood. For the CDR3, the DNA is TGTGCCAGCAGCTTTGGGGAGATTGAGCAGTTCTTC. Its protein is CASSFGEIEQFF.